These 28 T cell receptor beta chains were all obtained from the same sample, sequenced in a study of naive and memory T cell subsets (dated by TCRdb to the late 2010s). Preparation of the library involved UMI-ligation and nested PCR. The instrument given in TCRdb is Illumina MiSeq. To cover both TRBC1 and TRBC2, the beta constant-region primer consisted of an equimolar mix of two oligonucleotides. TCRdb reprocessing: public reads trimmed at Q25 with fastp, clones called with MiXCR, in-frame beta chains kept. Each CDR3 protein gets just one entry, which takes the most common genes and DNA from the rows behind it. In this sample the table shows tens of thousands of distinct CDR3 sequences, about 14% of which occur a single time. The ten largest clones add up to more than 20% of the sample. The specimen sequenced was effector memory CD4+ T cells from blood. Reading the label with the study, this specimen's cell subset or site is: effector memory, CD45RA- CD27-. These receptors were obtained from a human donor in good health.

This clonotype was counted once. This chain links TRBV28 with TRBJ1-5; D is possibly TRBD1 (5 bases). This CDR3 contains 13 residues. V lost 5 bases and J 6 bases, leaving 11 bases between the germline ends. From germline, CDR1 is MDHEN and CDR2 SYDVKM. Here the CDR3 DNA reads TGTGCCAGCAGTACCAGTGGGGGTCAGCCCCAGCATTTT. Translated: CASSTSGGQPQHF.

This clonotype appeared a few times. J is TRBJ2-1 and V is TRBV5-1; 8 bases match TRBD1. V shed 0 bases, J shed 10 bases, and the junction held 6 bases outside the gene matches. CDR3 length: 14 residues. CDR1 and CDR2 (germline): SGHRS, YFSETQ. The DNA of the CDR3 is TGCGCCAGCAGCTTGGACCAGGGGGCAAGGGAGCAGTTCTTC. The encoded protein is CASSLDQGAREQFF.

This clonotype was detected a few times. A read error is possible here, since a much larger clone lies one base away. This rearrangement joins TRBV29-1 to TRBJ2-7; a possible D gene is TRBD1 (5 bases). Germline CDR1 reads SQVTM; CDR2 reads ANQGSEA. With 4 bases removed from V and 5 bases from J, the gap between germline ends came to 15 bases. The CDR3 covers 13 residues. The CDR3 coding sequence is TGCAGCGTTGCCCTCAGGGTGTCCGACGAGCAGTACTTC. Translating gives CSVALRVSDEQYF.

CDR3 in amino acids: CASSAGASGIDEQFF. CDR3 sequence (DNA): TGTGCCAGCAGCGCTGGGGCTAGCGGGATCGATGAGCAGTTCTTC. This chain links TRBV5-8 with TRBJ2-1; 9 bases are a match to TRBD2. Germline V lookup: CDR1 SGHTS, CDR2 YDEGEE. The CDR3 runs 15 residues. V lost 4 bases and J lost 8; bases outside the gene matches: 10.

This clonotype qualifies as medium-sized. The V gene is TRBV5-6, the J gene TRBJ2-5, with TRBD2 identical over 7 bases. The germline V gene has CDR1 SGHDT and CDR2 YYEEEE. The CDR3 sequence is 14 residues long. Germline trimming cut 0 bases from V and 4 bases from J; bases unmatched to any gene: 3. The CDR3 sequence is CASSLASSGETQYF. The CDR3 DNA reads as TGTGCCAGCAGCTTGGCATCTAGCGGAGAGACCCAGTACTTC.

Ten or more counts support this clonotype. The chain uses TRBV6-5 and TRBJ2-5, with TRBD2 matching over 12 bases. Germline values: CDR1 MNHEY, CDR2 SVGAGI. The junction had 6 bases not matched to a gene; V was cut back by 5 bases and J by 5 bases. The CDR3 is 15 residues long. CDR3 sequence: CASSTKTSGSETQYF. Here the CDR3 DNA reads TGTGCCAGCAGTACTAAGACTAGCGGGAGTGAGACCCAGTACTTC.

This clonotype was counted at least ten times. The V call is TRBV14, the J call TRBJ2-1; 9 positions match TRBD2. Losses at the gene ends were 1 base for V and 4 bases for J; bases not matched to a gene: 8. This CDR3 is 17 amino acids long. CDR1 is SGHDN, CDR2 FVKESK, per germline. In DNA, the CDR3 is TGTGCCAGCAGCCAAGGGGGGCTAGCGGGGCTGTACAATGAGCAGTTCTTC. Its protein product is CASSQGGLAGLYNEQFF.

This chain connects TRBV7-2 to TRBJ2-2; D may be TRBD2 (5 bases). CDR1 is SGHTA, CDR2 FQGNSA, per germline. The CDR3 runs to 15 residues. V lost 1 base and J lost 0, with 6 bases in between. The CDR3 DNA reads as TGTGCCAGCAGCTTAGGCGGGTCGAACACCGGGGAGCTGTTTTTT. It translates to CASSLGGSNTGELFF.

This clonotype was seen a handful of times. This chain links TRBV20-1 with TRBJ1-2, with a possible D match to TRBD1 (6 bases). The CDR3 has 14 amino acids. Trimming shortened V by 6 bases and J by 4 bases, and 18 bases separated the two germline ends. Germline V CDR1 and CDR2: DFQATT, SNEGSKA (reference sequence). The CDR3 DNA reads as TGCAGTGCGATCGCTCAACAGGGTCTCTATGGCTACACCTTC. This gives the protein CSAIAQQGLYGYTF.

The chain has TRBV12-3 or TRBV12-4 and TRBJ1-5, with TRBD1 matching 9 bases. The J segment lost 5 bases and the V segment lost 7 bases, leaving 6 bases of the junction unmatched. There are 14 residues in the CDR3. CDR3 amino acids: CASIRTGEHQPQHF. The CDR3 DNA follows: TGTGCCAGCATTAGGACAGGGGAGCATCAGCCCCAGCATTTT.

The chain has TRBV24-1 and TRBJ2-5; D unclear. V dropped 3 bases and J dropped 3 bases, with 13 bases sitting between them. The CDR3 runs to 15 residues. CDR1 KGHDR and CDR2 SFDVKD come from the germline V gene. The CDR3 bases are TGTGCCACCAGTGATCCGGGCCCTCAGGAAGAGACCCAGTACTTC. This gives the protein CATSDPGPQEETQYF.

This clonotype was counted at least ten times. The J gene is TRBJ2-3, the V gene TRBV4-3; the D gene is possibly TRBD2 (7 bases). This CDR3 has 19 amino acids. Germline V gene lookup returns CDR1 LGHNA and CDR2 YSLEER. V lost 1 base, J lost 3 bases, and 23 bases lay in between. CDR3 amino acids: CASSQARDKGGGWTDTQYF. In DNA, the CDR3 is TGCGCCAGCAGCCAAGCCCGGGACAAGGGAGGGGGATGGACAGATACGCAGTATTTT.

This clonotype was seen at least ten times. The chain links TRBV7-9 to TRBJ2-2; possible D gene TRBD1, 5 bases. Germline CDR1 is SEHNR and CDR2 is FQNEAQ (reference sequence). This CDR3 is built from 16 residues. Trimming took off 5 bases at V and 4 bases at J, with 17 bases between the two ends. CDR3 sequence reads: CASSPMMGLVTGELFF. The CDR3, as DNA: TGTGCCAGCAGCCCCATGATGGGGCTGGTCACCGGGGAGCTGTTTTTT.

This clonotype was recorded many times. The chain is built from TRBV7-2 and TRBJ2-5, with 11 positions matching TRBD2. Germline CDR1 SGHTA, CDR2 FQGNSA. V dropped 5 bases and J dropped 5; count of bases not matched to a gene: 13. The CDR3 totals 17 residues. CDR3 loop: CASSLTTTSGSFETQYF. CDR3 in DNA: TGTGCCAGCAGCCTCACGACAACTAGCGGGAGTTTCGAGACCCAGTACTTC.

V gene TRBV12-3 or TRBV12-4 combines with J gene TRBJ2-4; D may be TRBD2 (7 bases). This CDR3 comprises 16 residues. V lost 6 bases and J lost 1, with 16 bases in between. The CDR3 DNA is TGTGCCAGCAGGGCGTGGGGGGGCGCGGCCAAAAACATTCAGTACTTC. Its translation: CASRAWGGAAKNIQYF.

The table lists this clonotype with many counts. The chain couples TRBV29-1 to TRBJ2-5; TRBD1 matches at 7 bases. With 6 bases clipped from V and 2 bases from J, the junction kept 6 bases outside the gene matches. CDR3 length equals 13 residues. Germline lookup yields CDR1 SQVTM and CDR2 ANQGSEA. CDR3 in DNA: TGCAGCGTCTACAGGGGAGAACAAGAGACCCAGTACTTC. Translating gives CSVYRGEQETQYF.

The genes are TRBV12-3 or TRBV12-4 and TRBJ2-3, with 9 bases that match TRBD1. This CDR3 contains 15 residues. V dropped 6 bases and J dropped 4; count of bases not matched to a gene: 8. The CDR3 here is CASSLVNRGPDTQYF. CDR3 DNA sequence: TGTGCCAGCAGCCTCGTTAACAGGGGGCCAGATACGCAGTATTTT.

With regard to this clonotype: One end of the junction does not line up with germline, which may come from a read error. The V call is TRBV5-6, the J call TRBJ2-7; the match to TRBD1 covers 9 bases. Germline V gene sequence: CDR1 SGHDT, CDR2 YYEEEE. CDR3 length: 15 residues. The CDR3 protein is CASSFLGQGPVFGDF. As DNA, the CDR3 is TGTGCCAGCAGCTTTCTGGGACAGGGCCCCGTCTTCGGAGACTTC.

The chain links TRBV30 to TRBJ2-7; D is tentatively TRBD1 or TRBD2 (5 bases each). Germline V gene sequence: CDR1 GTSNPN, CDR2 SVGIG (reference sequence). CDR3 size: 18 residues. V lost 2 bases and J 1 base, leaving 24 bases between the germline ends. The CDR3 region is CAWSPWGWRTDDSYEQYF. In DNA form, the CDR3 reads TGTGCCTGGAGTCCCTGGGGCTGGAGGACCGACGATTCCTACGAGCAGTACTTC.

This sequence joins TRBV6-2 or TRBV6-3 and TRBJ2-1; D not certain. V was cut by 0 bases and J by 6 bases, with 12 bases left in between. CDR3 length: 15 amino acids. Germline V gene data show CDR1 as MNHEY and CDR2 as SVGEGT. The chain's CDR3 is CASSYSTYPSNEQFF. The CDR3, as DNA: TGTGCCAGCAGTTACTCGACGTATCCGAGCAATGAGCAGTTCTTC.

This chain links TRBV7-9 with TRBJ2-1; possible D gene TRBD1, 6 bases. The CDR3 contains 12 residues. Per germline, CDR1 SEHNR and CDR2 FQNEAQ (reference sequence). The V and J ends lost 6 bases and 9 bases respectively, with 12 bases between them. Here the CDR3 reads CASSYKGGEQFF. The CDR3, as DNA: TGTGCCAGCAGTTATAAAGGGGGTGAGCAGTTCTTC.

This clonotype was found a few times. The rearrangement uses TRBV29-1 and TRBJ1-1; D is unresolved. CDR3 length equals 14 residues. Trimming removed 4 bases at V and 0 bases at J, with 12 bases between. Germline V CDR1 and CDR2: SQVTM, ANQGSEA. CDR3: CSVGRGGMNTEAFF. The CDR3 DNA reads TGCAGCGTTGGTCGGGGAGGAATGAACACTGAAGCTTTCTTT.

V is TRBV20-1 and J is TRBJ2-7; either TRBD1 or TRBD2 may fit D (5 bases each). Trimming stripped 3 bases from V and 3 bases from J, with 18 bases between. The germline CDR1 and CDR2 sequences are DFQATT and SNEGSKA (reference sequence). This CDR3 comprises 15 residues. The CDR3 bases are TGCAGTGCTAGGGATACAGGAGGACCCAGCTACGAGCAGTACTTC. The encoded protein is CSARDTGGPSYEQYF.

This clonotype was seen only a few times. In DNA, the CDR3 is TGTGCCAGCAGCCTCGGCGGCAGCTCCTACGAGCAGTACTTC. Encoded protein: CASSLGGSSYEQYF. V usage is TRBV3-1 and J usage is TRBJ2-7; D uncertain. The V gene lost 4 bases and the J gene lost 0 bases, with 10 bases spanning the gap. The CDR3 is made up of 14 amino acids. The germline CDR1 and CDR2 sequences are LGHDT and YNNKEL (reference sequence).

This clonotype came up many times. The V and J genes are TRBV20-1 and TRBJ2-1; D gene uncertain. The CDR3 runs 10 residues. Germline V gene data show CDR1 as DFQATT and CDR2 as SNEGSKA (reference sequence). V was shortened by 5 bases and J by 14 bases, with 13 bases between the two germline ends. CDR3 DNA: TGCAGTGCTTTCGGGCCCCATGAGTTCTTC. It translates to CSAFGPHEFF.

The rearrangement links TRBV6-2 or TRBV6-3 to TRBJ2-5; 8 bases line up with TRBD2. This CDR3 spans 17 amino acids. Germline V gives CDR1 MNHEY, CDR2 SVGEGT. J gave up 5 bases and V 7 bases, and 18 bases lay outside the gene matches. CDR3: CASNQGRSGSVLETQYF. CDR3 DNA: TGTGCCAGCAATCAAGGGAGGAGCGGGAGTGTGTTGGAGACCCAGTACTTC.

The gene calls are TRBV7-9 and TRBJ2-2; D is unresolved. Trimming left V 3 bases short and J 2 bases short, with 7 bases between. The germline gives CDR1 SEHNR, CDR2 FQNEAQ (reference sequence). This CDR3 has 14 amino acids. CDR3 region: CASSLGFNTGELFF. The DNA for the CDR3 is TGTGCCAGCAGCTTGGGTTTCAACACCGGGGAGCTGTTTTTT.

This clonotype was seen a few times. This sequence joins TRBV10-3 and TRBJ2-7, with TRBD2 matching 9 bases. Germline values: CDR1 ENHRY, CDR2 SYGVKD. The J segment lost 6 bases and the V segment lost 10 bases, leaving 10 bases of the junction unmatched. The CDR3 is made up of 13 amino acids. The CDR3 here is CATIAGVGREQYF. CDR3 sequence (DNA): TGTGCCACTATAGCGGGAGTGGGGCGCGAGCAGTACTTC.